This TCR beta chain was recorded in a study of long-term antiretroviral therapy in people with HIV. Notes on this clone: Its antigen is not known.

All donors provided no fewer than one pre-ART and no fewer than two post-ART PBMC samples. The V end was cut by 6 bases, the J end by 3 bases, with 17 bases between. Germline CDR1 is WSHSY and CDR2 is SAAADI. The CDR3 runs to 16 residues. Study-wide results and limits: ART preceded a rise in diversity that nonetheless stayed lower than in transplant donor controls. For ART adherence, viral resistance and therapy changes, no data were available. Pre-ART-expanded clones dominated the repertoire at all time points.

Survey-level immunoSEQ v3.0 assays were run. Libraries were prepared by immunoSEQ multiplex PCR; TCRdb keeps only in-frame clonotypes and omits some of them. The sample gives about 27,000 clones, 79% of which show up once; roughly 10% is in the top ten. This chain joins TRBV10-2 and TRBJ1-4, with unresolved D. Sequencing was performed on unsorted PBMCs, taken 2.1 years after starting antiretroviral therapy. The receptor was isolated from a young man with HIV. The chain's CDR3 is CASSLGPPAANEKLFF. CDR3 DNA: TGCGCCAGCAGCCTCGGGCCACCGGCGGCTAATGAAAAACTGTTTTTT.